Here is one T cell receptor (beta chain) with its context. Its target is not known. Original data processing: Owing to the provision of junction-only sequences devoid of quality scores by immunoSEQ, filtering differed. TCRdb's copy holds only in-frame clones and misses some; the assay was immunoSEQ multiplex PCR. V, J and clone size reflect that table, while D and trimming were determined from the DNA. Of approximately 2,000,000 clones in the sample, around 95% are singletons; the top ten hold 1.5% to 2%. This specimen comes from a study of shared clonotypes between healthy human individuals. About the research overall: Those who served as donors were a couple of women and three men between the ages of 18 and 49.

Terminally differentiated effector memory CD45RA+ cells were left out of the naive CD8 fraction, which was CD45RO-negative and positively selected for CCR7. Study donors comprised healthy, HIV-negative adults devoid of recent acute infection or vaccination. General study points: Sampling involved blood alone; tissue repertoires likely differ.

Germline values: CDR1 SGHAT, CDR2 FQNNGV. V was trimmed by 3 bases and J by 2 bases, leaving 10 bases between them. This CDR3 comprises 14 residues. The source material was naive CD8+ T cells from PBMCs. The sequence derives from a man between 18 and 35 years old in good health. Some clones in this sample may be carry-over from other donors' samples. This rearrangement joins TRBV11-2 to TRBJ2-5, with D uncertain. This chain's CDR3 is CASSFPGPQETQYF. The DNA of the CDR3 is TGTGCCAGCAGCTTCCCCGGGCCTCAAGAGACCCAGTACTTC.